The T cell receptor beta chain described here comes from a study of identical twins. Whole-study findings and limits: A cross-sectional statistical analysis, not follow-up of the same donors, supported the conclusions. Recombination models fit unrelated individuals' TCR alpha sharing but underestimated twins'.

TCRdb re-derived calls from the 5' RACE reads in MiXCR, one entry per CDR3 protein. The sample gives a few hundred thousand distinct CDR3 sequences, around a sixth of which show up once; 9% to 15% is in the top ten. CDR3 size: 14 residues. Germline assignment: CDR1 SGHRS and CDR2 YFSETQ. Trimming stripped 4 bases from V and 8 bases from J, with 16 bases between. In the case of this clonotype: No antigen is known for it.

The TCR was taken from a man in his forties or fifties in good health. The rearrangement links TRBV5-1 to TRBJ2-1; a possible D gene is TRBD2 (7 bases). The source material was naive T cells sorted from blood. CDR3 loop: CASSPRGGDHEQFF. In DNA, the CDR3 is TGCGCCAGCAGCCCGAGAGGGGGGGATCATGAGCAGTTCTTC.